The entry below gives a single T cell receptor beta chain sequence along with its context. Read data end 3 residues before the CDR3 end; the end is taken from the germline J gene. The data originate from a study of T cells in women clearing cervical HPV infection. Across the study: Blood came at first lesion visit for cases, post-clearance for controls. HLA type could not be excluded as a confounder.

immunoSEQ multiplex PCR used an average of 1200 ng genomic DNA. The table came from immunoSEQ multiplex PCR; TCRdb's copy has only in-frame clones and leaves some out. Recorded for this sample: about 30,000 clones. V was pared by 1 base and J by 7 bases, with 10 bases between. CDR3 size: 12 residues. Germline V CDR1 and CDR2: GTSNPN, SVGIG (reference sequence). The sequence was collected from a woman between 18 and 69 years old with a cervical HPV16 infection that either progressed to CIN3+ or cleared (not recorded which). The V gene is TRBV30, the J gene TRBJ1-1; TRBD1 is a possible D gene (5 bases). Sequencing was carried out using blood buffy coat. The CDR3 loop reads CAWSESGLEAFF. The CDR3 DNA, read in part, is TGTGCCTGGAGTGAGTCGGGACTTGAA.